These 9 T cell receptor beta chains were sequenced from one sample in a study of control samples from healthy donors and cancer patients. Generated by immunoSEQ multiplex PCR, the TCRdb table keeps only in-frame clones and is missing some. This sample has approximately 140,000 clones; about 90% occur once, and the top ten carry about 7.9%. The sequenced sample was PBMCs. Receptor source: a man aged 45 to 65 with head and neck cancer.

This CDR3 reads CASSDWTGGNQPQHF. The CDR3 bases are TGTGCCAGTAGTGACTGGACAGGGGGCAATCAGCCCCAGCATTTT. V usage is TRBV19 and J usage is TRBJ1-5, with TRBD1 matching over 9 bases. Losses at the gene ends were 5 bases for V and 2 bases for J; bases not matched to a gene: 4. CDR3 length equals 15 residues. Per the germline V gene, CDR1 is LNHDA and CDR2 is SQIVND (reference sequence).

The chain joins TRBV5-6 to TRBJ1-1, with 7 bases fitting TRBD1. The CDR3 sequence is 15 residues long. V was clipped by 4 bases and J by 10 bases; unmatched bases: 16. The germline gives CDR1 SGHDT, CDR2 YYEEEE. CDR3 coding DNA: TGTGCCAGCAGCCGAGATAAATTCGGACAGGAAAGAGCTTTCTTT. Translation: CASSRDKFGQERAFF.

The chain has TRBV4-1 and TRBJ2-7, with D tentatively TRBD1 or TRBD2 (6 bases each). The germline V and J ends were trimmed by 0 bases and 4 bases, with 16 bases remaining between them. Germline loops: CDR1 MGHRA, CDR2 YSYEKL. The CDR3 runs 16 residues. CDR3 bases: TGCGCCAGCAGCCAAGATTGGGGGGCCGCCTCATACGAGCAGTACTTC. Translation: CASSQDWGAASYEQYF.

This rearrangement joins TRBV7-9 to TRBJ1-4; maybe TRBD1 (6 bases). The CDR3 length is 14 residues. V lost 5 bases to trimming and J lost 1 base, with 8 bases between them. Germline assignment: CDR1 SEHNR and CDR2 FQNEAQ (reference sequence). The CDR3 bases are TGTGCCAGCAGCCTCAGGGGAACTAATGAAAAACTGTTTTTT. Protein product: CASSLRGTNEKLFF.

In DNA form, the CDR3 reads TGTGCCAGCAGTTACGGGGGAGGGCAGCCCCAGCATTTT. Amino acid sequence: CASSYGGGQPQHF. The chain has TRBV6-5 and TRBJ1-5, with D possibly TRBD1 on 5 matching bases. This CDR3 is built from 13 residues. Trimming shortened V by 2 bases and J by 7 bases, and 9 bases separated the two germline ends. Germline V CDR1 and CDR2: MNHEY, SVGAGI.

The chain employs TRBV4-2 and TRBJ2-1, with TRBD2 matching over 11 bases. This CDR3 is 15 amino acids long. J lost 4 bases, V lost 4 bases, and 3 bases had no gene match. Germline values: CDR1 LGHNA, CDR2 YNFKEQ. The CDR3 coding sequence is TGTGCCAGCAGCCCACTAGCGGGGGAGTACAATGAGCAGTTCTTC. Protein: CASSPLAGEYNEQFF.

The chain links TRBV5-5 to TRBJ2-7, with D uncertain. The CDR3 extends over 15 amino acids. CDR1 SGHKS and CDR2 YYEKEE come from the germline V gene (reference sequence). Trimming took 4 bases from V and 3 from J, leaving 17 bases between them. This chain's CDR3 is CASSGGSVMIYEQYF. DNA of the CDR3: TGTGCCAGCAGCGGTGGTTCGGTAATGATCTACGAGCAGTACTTC.

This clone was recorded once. CDR3 residues: CASSGGLNSYEQYF. CDR3 nucleotides: TGTGCCAGCAGTGGGGGACTTAACAGCTACGAGCAGTACTTC. The J gene is TRBJ2-7, the V gene TRBV27; possibly TRBD2 for D (6 bases). Between the trimmed V and J ends, which lost 5 bases and 3 bases, there was a span of 14 bases. Germline lookup yields CDR1 MNHEY and CDR2 SMNVEV (reference sequence). This CDR3 region has 14 residues.

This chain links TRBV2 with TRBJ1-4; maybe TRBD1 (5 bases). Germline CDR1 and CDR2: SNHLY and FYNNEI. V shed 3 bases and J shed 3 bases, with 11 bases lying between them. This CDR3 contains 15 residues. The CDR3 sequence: CASSDRAGANEKLFF. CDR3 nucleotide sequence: TGTGCCAGCAGTGATAGGGCGGGGGCTAATGAAAAACTGTTTTTT.